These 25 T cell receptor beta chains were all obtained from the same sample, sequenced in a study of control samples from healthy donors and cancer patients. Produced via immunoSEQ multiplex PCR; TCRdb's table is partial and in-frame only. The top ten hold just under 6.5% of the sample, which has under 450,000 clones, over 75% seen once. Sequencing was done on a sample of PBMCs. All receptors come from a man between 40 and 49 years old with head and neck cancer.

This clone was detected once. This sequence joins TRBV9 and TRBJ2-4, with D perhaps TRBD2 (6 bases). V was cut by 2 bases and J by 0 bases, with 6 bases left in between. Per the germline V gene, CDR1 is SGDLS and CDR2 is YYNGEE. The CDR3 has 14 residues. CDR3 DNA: TGTGCCAGCAGCGTCGGGGGAGCCAAAAACATTCAGTACTTC. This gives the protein CASSVGGAKNIQYF.

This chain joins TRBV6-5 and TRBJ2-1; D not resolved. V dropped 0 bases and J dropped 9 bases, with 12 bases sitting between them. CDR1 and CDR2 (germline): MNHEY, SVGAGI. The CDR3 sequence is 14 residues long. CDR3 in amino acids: CASSYSRNPGEQFF. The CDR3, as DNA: TGTGCCAGCAGTTACTCGAGGAACCCGGGTGAGCAGTTCTTC.

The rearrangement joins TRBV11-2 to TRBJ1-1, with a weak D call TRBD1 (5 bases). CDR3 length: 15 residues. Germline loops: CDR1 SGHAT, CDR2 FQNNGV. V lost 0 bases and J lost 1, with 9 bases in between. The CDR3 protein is CASSLETGENTEAFF. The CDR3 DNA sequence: TGTGCCAGCAGCTTAGAAACAGGAGAGAACACTGAAGCTTTCTTT.

CDR3 in amino acids: CASSPQRRSHEQFF. The CDR3 DNA reads TGTGCCAGCAGTCCCCAGCGAAGGTCTCATGAGCAGTTCTTC. V is TRBV27 and J is TRBJ2-1; no definite D call. Germline V gene lookup returns CDR1 MNHEY and CDR2 SMNVEV (reference sequence). This CDR3 is built from 14 residues. V was shortened by 5 bases and J by 8 bases, with 16 bases between the two germline ends.

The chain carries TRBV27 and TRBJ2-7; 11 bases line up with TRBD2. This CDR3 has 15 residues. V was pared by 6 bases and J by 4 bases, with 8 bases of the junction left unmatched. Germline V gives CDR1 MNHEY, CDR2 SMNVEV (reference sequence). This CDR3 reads CASSLLTSGGYEQYF. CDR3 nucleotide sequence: TGTGCCAGCAGCCTCTTAACTAGCGGGGGATACGAGCAGTACTTC.

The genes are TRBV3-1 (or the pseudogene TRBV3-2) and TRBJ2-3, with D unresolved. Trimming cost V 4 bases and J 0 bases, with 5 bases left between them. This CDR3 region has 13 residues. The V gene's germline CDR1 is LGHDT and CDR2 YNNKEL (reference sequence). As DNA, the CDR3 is TGTGCCAGCAGCCCCCTAAGCACAGATACGCAGTATTTT. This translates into CASSPLSTDTQYF.

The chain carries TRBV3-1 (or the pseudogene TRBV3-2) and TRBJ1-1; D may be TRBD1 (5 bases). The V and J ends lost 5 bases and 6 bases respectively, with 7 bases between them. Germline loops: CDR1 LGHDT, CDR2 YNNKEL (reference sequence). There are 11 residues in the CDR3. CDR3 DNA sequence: TGTGCCAGCAGCATGGGGGCTGAAGCTTTCTTT. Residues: CASSMGAEAFF.

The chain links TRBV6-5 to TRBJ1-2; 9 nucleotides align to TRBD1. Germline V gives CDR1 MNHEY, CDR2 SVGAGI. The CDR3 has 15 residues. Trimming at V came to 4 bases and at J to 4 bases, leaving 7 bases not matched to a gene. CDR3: CASSSLTGGAYGYTF. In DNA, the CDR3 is TGTGCCAGCAGTTCCCTGACAGGGGGGGCCTATGGCTACACCTTC.

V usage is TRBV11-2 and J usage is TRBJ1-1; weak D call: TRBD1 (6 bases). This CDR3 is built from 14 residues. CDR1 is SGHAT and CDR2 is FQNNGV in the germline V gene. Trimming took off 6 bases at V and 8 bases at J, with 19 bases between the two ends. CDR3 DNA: TGTGCCAGCAGGGTAGGGGGGGACGGTGCAGAAGCTTTCTTT. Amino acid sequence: CASRVGGDGAEAFF. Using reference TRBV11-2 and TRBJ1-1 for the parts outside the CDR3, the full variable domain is EAGVAQSPRYKIIEKRQSVAFWCNPISGHATLYWYQQILGQGPKLLIQFQNNGVVDDSQLPKDRFSAERLKGVDSTLKIQPAKLEDSAVYLCASRVGGDGAEAFFGQGTRLTVV.

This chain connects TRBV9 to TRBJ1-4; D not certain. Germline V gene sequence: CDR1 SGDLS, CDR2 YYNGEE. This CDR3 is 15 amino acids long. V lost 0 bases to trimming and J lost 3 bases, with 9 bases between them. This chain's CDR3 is CASSVGLEANEKLFF. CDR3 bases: TGTGCCAGCAGCGTAGGGTTGGAGGCTAATGAAAAACTGTTTTTT.

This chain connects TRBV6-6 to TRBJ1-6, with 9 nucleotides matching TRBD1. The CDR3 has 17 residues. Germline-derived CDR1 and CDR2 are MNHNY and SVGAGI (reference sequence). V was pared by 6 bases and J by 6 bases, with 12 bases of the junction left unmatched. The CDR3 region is CASSRSRDRGSNSPLHF. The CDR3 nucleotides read TGTGCCAGCAGCCGATCTCGAGACAGGGGGAGTAATTCACCCCTCCACTTT.

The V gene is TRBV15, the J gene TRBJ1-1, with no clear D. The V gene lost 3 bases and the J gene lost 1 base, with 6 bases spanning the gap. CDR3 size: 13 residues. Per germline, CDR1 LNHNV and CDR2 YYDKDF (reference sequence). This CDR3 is CATSRWGNTEAFF. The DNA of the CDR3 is TGTGCCACCAGCAGGTGGGGGAACACTGAAGCTTTCTTT.

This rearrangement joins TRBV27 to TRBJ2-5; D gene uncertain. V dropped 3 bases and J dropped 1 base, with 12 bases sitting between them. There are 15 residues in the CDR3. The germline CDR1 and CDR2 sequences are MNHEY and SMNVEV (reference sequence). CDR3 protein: CASSFAASSQETQYF. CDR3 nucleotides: TGTGCCAGCAGTTTCGCCGCCTCGTCCCAAGAGACCCAGTACTTC.

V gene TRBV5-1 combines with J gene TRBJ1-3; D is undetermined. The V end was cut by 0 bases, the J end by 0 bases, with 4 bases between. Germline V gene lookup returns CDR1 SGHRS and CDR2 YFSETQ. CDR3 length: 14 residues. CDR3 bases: TGCGCCAGCAGCTTGGAAACCTCTGGAAACACCATATATTTT. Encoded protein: CASSLETSGNTIYF. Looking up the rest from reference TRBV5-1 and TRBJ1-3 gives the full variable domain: KAGVTQTPRYLIKTRGQQVTLSCSPISGHRSVSWYQQTPGQGLQFLFEYFSETQRNKGNFPGRFSGRQFSNSRSEMNVSTLELGDSALYLCASSLETSGNTIYFGEGSWLTVV.

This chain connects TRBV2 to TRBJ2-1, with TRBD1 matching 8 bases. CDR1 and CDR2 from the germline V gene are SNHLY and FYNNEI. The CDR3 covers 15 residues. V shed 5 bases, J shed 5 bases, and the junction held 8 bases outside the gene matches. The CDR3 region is CASSRPGQVHNEQFF. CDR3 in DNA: TGTGCCAGCAGTAGACCGGGACAGGTCCACAATGAGCAGTTCTTC.

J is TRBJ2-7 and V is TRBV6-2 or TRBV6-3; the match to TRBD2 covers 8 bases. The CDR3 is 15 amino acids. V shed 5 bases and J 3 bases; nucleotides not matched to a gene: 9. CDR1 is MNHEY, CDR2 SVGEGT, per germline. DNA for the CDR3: TGTGCCAGCAGTCCGACTAGCGCGGGTCACTACGAGCAGTACTTC. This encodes CASSPTSAGHYEQYF.

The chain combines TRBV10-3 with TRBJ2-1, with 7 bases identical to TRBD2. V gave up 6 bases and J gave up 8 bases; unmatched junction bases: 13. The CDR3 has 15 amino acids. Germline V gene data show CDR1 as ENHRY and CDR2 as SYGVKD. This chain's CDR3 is CAIRARAGAEDEQFF. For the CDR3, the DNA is TGTGCCATCAGAGCGAGGGCGGGAGCGGAGGATGAGCAGTTCTTC.

The CDR3 DNA reads as TGTGCCAGCAGTTACGAGGCGGGAGGTCTTAACCCGCAGTATTTT. Its protein is CASSYEAGGLNPQYF. This chain links TRBV6-2 or TRBV6-3 with TRBJ2-3, with 8 bases lining up with TRBD2. V dropped 2 bases and J dropped 10; count of bases not matched to a gene: 11. Germline lookup yields CDR1 MNHEY and CDR2 SVGEGT. This CDR3 region has 15 residues.

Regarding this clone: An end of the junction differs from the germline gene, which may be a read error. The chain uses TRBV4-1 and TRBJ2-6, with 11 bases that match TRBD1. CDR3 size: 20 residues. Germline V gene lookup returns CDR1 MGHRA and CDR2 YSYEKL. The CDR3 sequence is CARSPPWDRGIIPGANVLTF. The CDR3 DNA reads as TGCGCCCGCAGCCCCCCGTGGGACAGGGGGATCATACCTGGGGCCAACGTCCTGACTTTC.

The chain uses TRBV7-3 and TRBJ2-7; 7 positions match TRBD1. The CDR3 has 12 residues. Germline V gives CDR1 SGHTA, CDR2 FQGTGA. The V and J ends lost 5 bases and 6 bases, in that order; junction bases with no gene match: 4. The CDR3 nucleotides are TGTGCCAGCAGCAGACAGGGTGGCGAGCAGTACTTC. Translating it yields CASSRQGGEQYF. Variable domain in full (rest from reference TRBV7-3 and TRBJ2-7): GAGVSQTPSNKVTEKGKYVELRCDPISGHTALYWYRQSLGQGPEFLIYFQGTGAADDSGLPNDRFFAVRPEGSVSTLKIQRTERGDSAVYLCASSRQGGEQYFGPGTRLTVT.

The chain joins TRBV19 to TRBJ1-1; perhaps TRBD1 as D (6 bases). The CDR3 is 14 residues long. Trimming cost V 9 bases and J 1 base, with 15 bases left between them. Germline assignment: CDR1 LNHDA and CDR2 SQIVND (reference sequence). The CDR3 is CASQGTPENTEAFF. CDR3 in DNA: TGTGCCAGCCAGGGGACCCCGGAGAACACTGAAGCTTTCTTT.

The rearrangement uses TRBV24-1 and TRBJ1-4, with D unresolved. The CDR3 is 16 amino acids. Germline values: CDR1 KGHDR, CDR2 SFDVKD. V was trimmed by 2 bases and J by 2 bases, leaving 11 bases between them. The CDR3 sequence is CATSDSRSPTNEKLFF. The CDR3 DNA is TGTGCCACCAGTGATTCCAGGAGTCCTACTAATGAAAAACTGTTTTTT.

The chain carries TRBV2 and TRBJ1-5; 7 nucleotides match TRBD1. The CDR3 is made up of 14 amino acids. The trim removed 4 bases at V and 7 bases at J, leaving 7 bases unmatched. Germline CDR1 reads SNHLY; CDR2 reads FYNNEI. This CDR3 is CASSGTGVRQPQHF. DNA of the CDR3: TGTGCCAGCAGTGGAACAGGGGTTCGCCAGCCCCAGCATTTT.

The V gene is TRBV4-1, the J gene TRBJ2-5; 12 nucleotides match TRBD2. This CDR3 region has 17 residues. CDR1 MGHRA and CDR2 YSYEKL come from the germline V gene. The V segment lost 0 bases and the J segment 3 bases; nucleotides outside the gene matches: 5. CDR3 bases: TGCGCCAGCAGCCAAGACGGGAGACTAGCGGGAGAAGAGACCCAGTACTTC. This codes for CASSQDGRLAGEETQYF.

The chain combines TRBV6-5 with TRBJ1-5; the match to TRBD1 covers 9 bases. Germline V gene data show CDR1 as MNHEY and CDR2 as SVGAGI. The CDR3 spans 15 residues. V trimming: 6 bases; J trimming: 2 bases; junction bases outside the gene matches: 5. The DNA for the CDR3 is TGTGCCAGCAGAAACAGGGGGCCTGGCAATCAGCCCCAGCATTTT. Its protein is CASRNRGPGNQPQHF.